This entry describes one T cell receptor beta chain. It lacks a known antigen. No base-level quality is on record; no much larger clone is a single base apart. One collaborating source in Seattle enrolled patients during active infection and followed them longitudinally through the course of disease. The collaborating institutions used their own protocols to collect whole blood in K2EDTA tubes. Collaborator samples were shipped for TCRbeta analysis as frozen whole blood, isolated PBMCs, or DNA extracted from either sample type. V trim: 6 bases; J trim: 4 bases; unmatched bases: 12. From a lookup of the germline V gene (reference sequence), CDR1 and CDR2 are LNHDA and SQIVND. The CDR3 starts with the cysteine, ends with the phenylalanine, and has 16 residues. Left in the record is the CDR3 DNA by itself, 48 bases read in frame from the first base. This specimen comes from a study of blood T cell repertoires in COVID-19 (dated by TCRdb to about 2020). With respect to the entire study: Samples covering the acute and convalescent phases of COVID-19 were provided by collaborators in the United States, Italy and Spain. The prospective study material was composed of cDNA or gDNA derived from T cells, B-cell-depleted T cells, or PBMCs. Subjects who had been exposed to COVID-19, were actively infected with it, or had recovered from it provided the deeply sampled blood TCRbeta repertoires that made up the dataset. The repertoires were made available in a free public database intended to serve as a resource for research on the immune response to SARS-CoV-2. The samples were drawn from two sources: the first 160 participants of the ongoing ImmuneRACE study, and 950 to 1,500 subjects contributed by 6 global collaborators. A de-identified subject ID, COVID-19 status, age in years and sex were almost always included in the sample metadata. HLA class I and class II types, where available, came from metadata supplied by the sample provider rather than from assay-based typing.

TCRbeta CDR3 regions were amplified from genomic DNA by means of the immunoSEQ Assay, a bias-controlled multiplex PCR. The original methods were these. Nucleated cell counts per sample were estimated from amplification of reference gene primers within the assay. To quantify the absolute abundance of each unique TCRbeta CDR3 rearrangement, sequence reads were collapsed and filtered. For each sample, productive Simpson clonality was calculated by taking the square root of Simpson's diversity index across productive rearrangements. Not all clones reach the TCRdb copy of this immuneACCESS table, which keeps in-frame sequences only. Checked studies attribute under half of the gap to unresolved V genes and leave the rest unexplained. The D gene and trimming were derived from the DNA, and the V and J assignments and clone size from that table. This sample gives roughly 230,000 clones in total; 85% of them show up just once. The ten largest clones take up less than 6.5% of the sample.

Beyond this particular receptor, the publication reports: The quantity of clinical and demographic metadata differed by source and by participant and was supplied without curation.

Recombination linked TRBV19 to TRBJ1-5; 7 middle bases align to TRBD1. The source material was peripheral blood. This sequence originates from a man between 50 and 59 years old with COVID-19, enrolled during active disease. The CDR3 region reads CASSLRAGTANQPQHF. The base sequence is TGTGCCAGTAGCCTCCGAGCCGGGACAGCGAATCAGCCCCAGCATTTT.